Below are 28 T cell receptor beta chains sequenced from a single sample in a study of blood T cell repertoires in COVID-19. Data came from immunoSEQ multiplex PCR; TCRdb stores just in-frame clones and leaves some out. The sample consists of around 230,000 clones, about four fifths of them appearing once. The material sequenced was peripheral blood. Receptors originate from a woman in her forties with active or convalescent COVID-19.

This clone was counted once. The V gene is TRBV18, the J gene TRBJ1-1; tentative D call: TRBD1 (5 bases). V lost 3 bases, J lost 5 bases, and 10 bases lay in between. The CDR3 length is 13 residues. The V gene's germline CDR1 is KGHSH and CDR2 LQKENI. The CDR3 protein is CASSPDGGTEAFF. The CDR3 DNA sequence: TGTGCCAGCTCACCTGACGGGGGGACTGAAGCTTTCTTT.

The rearrangement joins TRBV2 to TRBJ2-1, with 11 nucleotides matching TRBD2. The V and J ends lost 11 bases and 7 bases, in that order; junction bases with no gene match: 13. The CDR3 covers 15 residues. Germline V lookup: CDR1 SNHLY, CDR2 FYNNEI. In nucleotides, the CDR3 is TGTGCCGCGGATAATAGCGGGAGGGCGCGTAATGAGCAGTTCTTC. Its translation: CAADNSGRARNEQFF. Complete variable domain (other parts from reference TRBV2 and TRBJ2-1): EPEVTQTPSHQVTQMGQEVILRCVPISNHLYFYWYRQILGQKVEFLVSFYNNEISEKSEIFDDQFSVERPDGSNFTLKIRSTKLEDSAMYFCAADNSGRARNEQFFGPGTRLTVL.

The chain employs TRBV12-3 or TRBV12-4 and TRBJ1-2; D is ambiguous. CDR3 length: 11 amino acids. The ends were cut back, 6 bases at V and 1 base at J, with 3 bases in the middle. CDR3 in DNA: TGTGCCAGCAGCATTAACTATGGCTACACCTTC. Translated, it gives CASSINYGYTF.

The chain carries TRBV12-3 or TRBV12-4 and TRBJ1-2, with a tentative D call TRBD1 (6 bases). This CDR3 contains 12 residues. V lost 7 bases and J lost 4, with 10 bases in between. For the CDR3, the DNA is TGTGCCAGCACCCGGGACACCTATGGCTACACCTTC. Protein product: CASTRDTYGYTF.

The chain joins TRBV4-1 to TRBJ2-3; a weak D match, TRBD1 (8 bases). Germline assignment: CDR1 MGHRA and CDR2 YSYEKL. V dropped 5 bases and J dropped 7 bases, with 22 bases sitting between them. The CDR3 totals 16 residues. The CDR3 loop is CASSYGGGQAPNTQYF. The CDR3 nucleotides are TGCGCCAGCAGCTACGGCGGGGGACAGGCTCCGAATACGCAGTATTTT.

In the case of this clone: This sample also contains other DNA sequences that code for the same CDR3. This chain uses TRBV11-2 with TRBJ2-1, with a tentative D call TRBD2 (6 bases). The germline gives CDR1 SGHAT, CDR2 FQNNGV. The CDR3 extends over 14 amino acids. The ends were cut back, 6 bases at V and 3 bases at J, with 12 bases in the middle. The CDR3 region is CASSLGGLYNEQFF. As DNA, the CDR3 is TGTGCCAGCAGTCTCGGGGGACTCTACAATGAGCAGTTCTTC.

This sequence joins TRBV25-1 and TRBJ1-2; D uncertain. V lost 3 bases to trimming and J lost 2 bases, with 10 bases between them. The CDR3 runs to 14 residues. Germline CDR1 MGHDK, CDR2 SYGVNS. For the CDR3, the DNA is TGTGCCAGCAGTGACGTGGTCGGGAACTATGGCTACACCTTC. It encodes CASSDVVGNYGYTF.

In nucleotides, the CDR3 is TGTGCCAGCCTTCGCGGGGGGGAAAATGAGCAGTTCTTC. Protein sequence: CASLRGGENEQFF. The V and J genes are TRBV6-6 and TRBJ2-1, with TRBD2 matching over 9 bases. Germline-derived CDR1 and CDR2 are MNHNY and SVGAGI (reference sequence). The CDR3 is 13 residues long. V lost 8 bases to trimming and J lost 7 bases; unmatched junction nucleotides: 6.

This chain uses TRBV7-2 with TRBJ2-7; no clear D gene. Germline V CDR1 and CDR2: SGHTA, FQGNSA. This CDR3 comprises 15 residues. The V and J ends lost 1 base and 1 base respectively, with 11 bases between them. CDR3 residues: CASSLVFSPSYEQYF. CDR3 nucleotides: TGTGCCAGCAGCTTAGTGTTCTCTCCGTCCTACGAGCAGTACTTC.

The V and J genes are TRBV29-1 and TRBJ2-2; 10 nucleotides match TRBD2. This CDR3 has 14 amino acids. Germline CDR1 is SQVTM and CDR2 is ANQGSEA. J gave up 5 bases and V 4 bases, and 4 bases lay outside the gene matches. The CDR3 region has the DNA TGCAGCGTTGCTAGCGGGAGTGGGACCGGGGAGCTGTTTTTT. This gives the protein CSVASGSGTGELFF.

This clone is a singleton in its sample. The chain recombines TRBV9 with TRBJ1-2; D is perhaps TRBD1 (6 bases). Germline V CDR1 and CDR2: SGDLS, YYNGEE. The CDR3 loop spans 13 amino acids. V dropped 4 bases and J dropped 5 bases, with 12 bases sitting between them. The CDR3 loop is CASSREGVYGYTF. CDR3 DNA: TGTGCCAGCAGCCGTGAGGGGGTATATGGCTACACCTTC.

The count of this clone is one. V is TRBV19 and J is TRBJ1-4, with 8 bases that match TRBD1. The CDR3 is 14 residues long. Germline lookup yields CDR1 LNHDA and CDR2 SQIVND (reference sequence). Trimming removed 5 bases from V and 4 bases from J; junction bases left unmatched: 3. CDR3 DNA sequence: TGTGCCAGTAGTCGACAGGGGTTTAATGAAAAACTGTTTTTT. This gives the protein CASSRQGFNEKLFF.

The V and J genes are TRBV28 and TRBJ1-6; D may be TRBD1 (6 bases). CDR3 length: 13 residues. Trimming took 8 bases from V and 10 from J, leaving 15 bases between them. Per germline, CDR1 MDHEN and CDR2 SYDVKM. CDR3 protein: CASQGGGGSPLHF. The CDR3 nucleotides are TGTGCCAGCCAAGGGGGGGGCGGGTCACCCCTCCACTTT. Using reference TRBV28 and TRBJ1-6 for the parts outside the CDR3, the full variable domain is DVKVTQSSRYLVKRTGEKVFLECVQDMDHENMFWYRQDPGLGLRLIYFSYDVKMKEKGDIPEGYSVSREKKERFSLILESASTNQTSMYLCASQGGGGSPLHFGNGTRLTVT.

V gene TRBV5-1 combines with J gene TRBJ2-1, with 10 bases aligning to TRBD2. Germline V gives CDR1 SGHRS, CDR2 YFSETQ. The CDR3 covers 16 residues. J was trimmed by 3 bases and V by 1 base; bases with no gene match: 4. DNA of the CDR3: TGCGCCAGCAGCTTGTTAACTAGCGGGGTCTACAATGAGCAGTTCTTC. Translation: CASSLLTSGVYNEQFF.

This clone was seen a single time. The rearrangement uses TRBV18 and TRBJ1-2; 11 nucleotides agree with TRBD1. From germline, CDR1 is KGHSH and CDR2 LQKENI. The CDR3 spans 15 residues. After removal of 6 bases from V and 0 bases from J, the junction contained 3 bases not matched to a gene. The CDR3 region is CASSPGQGANYGYTF. The DNA for the CDR3 is TGTGCCAGCTCCCCGGGACAGGGGGCTAACTATGGCTACACCTTC.

The chain combines TRBV5-5 with TRBJ2-5, with 8 nucleotides matching TRBD1. CDR3 length: 13 amino acids. CDR1 is SGHKS, CDR2 YYEKEE, per germline (reference sequence). J gave up 5 bases and V 4 bases, and 4 bases lay outside the gene matches. The DNA for the CDR3 is TGTGCCAGCAGCGGACAGGGTGTGGAGACCCAGTACTTC. Translation: CASSGQGVETQYF.

The CDR3 DNA reads TGTGCCAGCTCACCGCAAGGGCAGGGCGAGCAGTACTTC. Its translation: CASSPQGQGEQYF. The V call is TRBV18, the J call TRBJ2-7; a possible D gene is TRBD1 (5 bases). This CDR3 comprises 13 residues. Germline loops: CDR1 KGHSH, CDR2 LQKENI. The V gene lost 3 bases and the J gene lost 6 bases, with 12 bases spanning the gap.

The V call is TRBV24-1, the J call TRBJ2-1, with a tentative D call TRBD1 (6 bases). CDR3 length: 16 residues. From germline, CDR1 is KGHDR and CDR2 SFDVKD. Trimming took off 3 bases at V and 5 bases at J, with 16 bases between the two ends. Here the CDR3 reads CATSDQGGGRDNEQFF. The CDR3 nucleotides read TGTGCCACCAGTGATCAAGGGGGTGGACGAGACAATGAGCAGTTCTTC.

The CDR3 coding sequence is TGTGCCAGCAGCCCCACCCGGGACAGGACATACAATGAGCAGTTCTTC. Its protein product is CASSPTRDRTYNEQFF. The rearrangement joins TRBV7-8 to TRBJ2-1; 8 nucleotides match TRBD1. V was clipped by 5 bases and J by 4 bases; unmatched bases: 10. From germline, CDR1 is SGHVS and CDR2 FQNEAQ. This CDR3 spans 16 amino acids. The complete variable domain, with remaining parts taken from reference TRBV7-8 and TRBJ2-1, reads GAGVSQSPRYKVAKRGQDVALRCDPISGHVSLFWYQQALGQGPEFLTYFQNEAQLDKSGLPSDRFFAERPEGSVSTLKIQRTQQEDSAVYLCASSPTRDRTYNEQFFGPGTRLTVL.

The rearrangement joins TRBV4-1 to TRBJ1-1; 7 nucleotides align to TRBD1. V lost 2 bases, J lost 6 bases, and 9 bases stayed unmatched. CDR1 and CDR2 from the germline V gene are MGHRA and YSYEKL. The CDR3 runs 15 residues. This CDR3 reads CASSQPRQGRAEAFF. CDR3 DNA: TGCGCCAGCAGCCAACCGCGACAGGGTCGAGCTGAAGCTTTCTTT.

The chain employs TRBV7-8 and TRBJ1-4; 8 positions agree with TRBD1. The germline gives CDR1 SGHVS, CDR2 FQNEAQ. The CDR3 runs to 15 residues. Trimming cost V 5 bases and J 7 bases; bases outside gene matches: 9. The DNA for the CDR3 is TGTGCCAGCAGCCAAGACAGGGGTGGGGGTGAAAAACTGTTTTTT. Translating gives CASSQDRGGGEKLFF.

V and J are TRBV27 and TRBJ2-5, with 9 bases matching TRBD2. The CDR3 consists of 15 residues. The V segment lost 5 bases and the J segment 6 bases; nucleotides outside the gene matches: 10. Germline loops: CDR1 MNHEY, CDR2 SMNVEV (reference sequence). This CDR3 reads CASSPGLAVAKTQYF. The DNA for the CDR3 is TGTGCCAGCAGTCCGGGACTAGCCGTCGCGAAGACCCAGTACTTC.

The CDR3 protein is CASSRGGTGGYEQYF. The CDR3 DNA reads TGCGCCAGCAGCCGGGGCGGGACAGGAGGATACGAGCAGTACTTC. This chain joins TRBV5-1 and TRBJ2-7; 8 nucleotides match TRBD1. Germline trimming cut 4 bases from V and 4 bases from J; bases unmatched to any gene: 10. Germline CDR1 and CDR2: SGHRS and YFSETQ. This CDR3 is built from 15 residues.

The chain carries TRBV30 and TRBJ1-6; TRBD1 matches 8 bases. The V segment lost 7 bases and the J segment 3 bases; nucleotides outside the gene matches: 11. The length of the CDR3 is 16 residues. Per germline, CDR1 GTSNPN and CDR2 SVGIG (reference sequence). The CDR3 region has the DNA TGTGCCTTTCTGACAGGGGAAAAGAACTATAATTCACCCCTCCACTTT. Its translation is CAFLTGEKNYNSPLHF.

J is TRBJ2-7 and V is TRBV30; 7 bases map to TRBD1. J was trimmed by 2 bases and V by 2 bases; bases with no gene match: 3. Per the germline V gene, CDR1 is GTSNPN and CDR2 is SVGIG (reference sequence). CDR3 length equals 13 residues. CDR3 residues: CAWSTGEAYEQYF. In DNA form, the CDR3 reads TGTGCCTGGAGTACAGGGGAAGCCTACGAGCAGTACTTC.

The chain combines TRBV9 with TRBJ1-5; D is perhaps TRBD1 (6 bases). Germline loops: CDR1 SGDLS, CDR2 YYNGEE. This CDR3 is 15 amino acids long. V was trimmed by 2 bases and J by 1 base, leaving 10 bases between them. The chain's CDR3 is CASSVTGLSNQPQHF. Here the CDR3 DNA reads TGTGCCAGCAGCGTTACAGGGCTGAGCAATCAGCCCCAGCATTTT.

This clone has just a few counts. The chain is built from TRBV30 and TRBJ1-3; possible D gene TRBD1, 6 bases. Looked up from germline, CDR1 is GTSNPN and CDR2 is SVGIG (reference sequence). The CDR3 contains 13 residues. The V gene lost 4 bases and the J gene lost 4 bases, with 11 bases spanning the gap. The CDR3 reads CAWNRVTGNTIYF. The CDR3 DNA reads as TGTGCCTGGAACAGGGTAACAGGAAACACCATATATTTT.

This chain joins TRBV27 and TRBJ1-5; 8 positions match TRBD1. The CDR3 length is 15 residues. The V gene end was trimmed by 6 bases and the J gene end by 1 base; junction bases not matched to a gene: 5. Looked up from germline, CDR1 is MNHEY and CDR2 is SMNVEV (reference sequence). The chain's CDR3 is CASSQGAVSNQPQHF. CDR3 in DNA: TGTGCCAGCAGCCAGGGGGCCGTGAGCAATCAGCCCCAGCATTTT.